This is a list of T cell receptor beta chains from one sample in a study of blood T cell repertoires in COVID-19. Method: immunoSEQ multiplex PCR; TCRdb's copy keeps in-frame clones and lacks some. Here the sample spans about 300,000 clones, nearly 90% being singletons. The material sequenced was PBMCs or T cells enriched from blood (not recorded which). The receptors stem from a woman under 40 who had recovered from COVID-19. The CDR3 runs from the conserved cysteine through the conserved F or W. Fields, in order: J gene, V gene, D gene, clone size, CDR3 protein, CDR3 DNA. D genes are given only for firm matches. The size of a clone is reported for some rows only, either as once, few or many, or as a class for expanded clones.

J gene: TRBJ2-1
V gene: TRBV5-4
D gene: TRBD1
clone size: NA
CDR3 protein: CASSFGRGTYNEQFF
CDR3 DNA: TGTGCCAGCAGCTTTGGCAGGGGGACCTACAATGAGCAGTTCTTC

J gene: TRBJ2-1
V gene: TRBV2
D gene: TRBD2
clone size: once
CDR3 protein: CASSENGLADLSYNEQFF
CDR3 DNA: TGTGCCAGCAGTGAAAATGGGCTAGCGGACCTGTCCTACAATGAGCAGTTCTTC

J gene: TRBJ2-2
V gene: TRBV5-5
D gene: TRBD2
clone size: NA
CDR3 protein: CASSLIAGANTGELFF
CDR3 DNA: TGTGCCAGCAGCTTGATCGCGGGGGCGAACACCGGGGAGCTGTTTTTT

J gene: TRBJ2-7
V gene: TRBV6-2/TRBV6-3
D gene: TRBD1
clone size: NA
CDR3 protein: CASSLQGAQPYEQYF
CDR3 DNA: TGTGCCAGCAGTTTACAGGGGGCCCAACCCTACGAGCAGTACTTC

J gene: TRBJ2-5
V gene: TRBV30
D gene: TRBD1
clone size: NA
CDR3 protein: CAWSAGTGGGETQYF
CDR3 DNA: TGTGCCTGGAGCGCCGGGACAGGAGGGGGAGAGACCCAGTACTTC

J gene: TRBJ2-3
V gene: TRBV7-3
D gene: TRBD1
clone size: NA
CDR3 protein: CASSFTGGTDTQYF
CDR3 DNA: TGTGCCAGCAGCTTCACAGGGGGCACGGATACGCAGTATTTT

J gene: TRBJ2-1
V gene: TRBV6-5
D gene: TRBD2
clone size: NA
CDR3 protein: CATHGGSSYNEQFF
CDR3 DNA: TGTGCCACTCACGGGGGGTCTTCTTACAATGAGCAGTTCTTC

J gene: TRBJ2-1
V gene: TRBV19
D gene: TRBD2
clone size: NA
CDR3 protein: CASRGLASNEQFF
CDR3 DNA: TGTGCCAGCCGGGGACTAGCGTCCAATGAGCAGTTCTTC

J gene: TRBJ1-2
V gene: TRBV6-5
D gene: NA
clone size: once
CDR3 protein: CASSYPGSVDGYTF
CDR3 DNA: TGTGCCAGCAGTTACCCAGGGTCGGTGGATGGCTACACCTTC

J gene: TRBJ1-5
V gene: TRBV10-3
D gene: NA
clone size: few
CDR3 protein: CAISEGVDQPQHF
CDR3 DNA: TGTGCCATCAGTGAGGGAGTGGATCAGCCCCAGCATTTT

J gene: TRBJ2-7
V gene: TRBV14
D gene: NA
clone size: few
CDR3 protein: CASSQRGRGLEQYF
CDR3 DNA: TGTGCCAGCAGCCAAAGAGGCAGGGGCCTCGAGCAGTACTTC